These T cell receptor beta chains were read from a single sample in a study of blood T cell repertoires in COVID-19. Profiled with immunoSEQ multiplex PCR; TCRdb holds only in-frame clones, not every one. Of 150,000 or so clones listed, about 79% were seen once; the top ten hold approximately 30%. Sequencing used peripheral blood. Source of these receptors: an older woman with acute or convalescent COVID-19. CDR3s include the opening cysteine and the closing phenylalanine or tryptophan. The order of the fields is CDR3 protein, CDR3 DNA, J gene, D gene, V gene, clone size. The D gene is left open where the match is weak. Size values are once, few and many counts, or a class for expanded clones, and some rows have none.

CDR3: CASSQAILAGGGEQYF
DNA: TGTGCCAGCAGCCAAGCTATTTTAGCGGGGGGCGGAGAGCAGTACTTC
J: TRBJ2-7
D: TRBD2
V: TRBV4-2
size: few

CDR3: CASSLSREALVAYGYTF
DNA: TGTGCCAGCAGTTTATCCAGGGAGGCCTTAGTTGCCTATGGCTACACCTTC
J: TRBJ1-2
D: -
V: TRBV27
size: -

CDR3: CASSFTAGGKVEDTQYF
DNA: TGCGCCAGCAGCTTTACGGCGGGGGGCAAGGTGGAGGATACGCAGTATTTT
J: TRBJ2-3
D: TRBD2
V: TRBV5-1
size: -

CDR3: CASWTGGDYGYTF
DNA: TGTGCCAGCTGGACAGGGGGAGACTATGGCTACACCTTC
J: TRBJ1-2
D: TRBD1
V: TRBV28
size: -

CDR3: CATSDSRTGNTEAFF
DNA: TGTGCCACCAGTGATTCCCGGACAGGGAACACTGAAGCTTTCTTT
J: TRBJ1-1
D: TRBD1
V: TRBV24-1
size: once

CDR3: CASSRDTMNYGYTF
DNA: TGTGCCAGCAGCCGGGACACCATGAACTATGGCTACACCTTC
J: TRBJ1-2
D: -
V: TRBV2
size: few

CDR3: CASSEPSLNSFPSTDTQYF
DNA: TGCGCCAGCAGTGAGCCGTCCTTGAACAGTTTCCCTAGCACAGATACGCAGTATTTT
J: TRBJ2-3
D: -
V: TRBV10-2
size: -

CDR3: CASSISEQTYEQYF
DNA: TGTGCCAGTAGTATATCTGAACAGACCTACGAGCAGTACTTC
J: TRBJ2-7
D: -
V: TRBV19
size: -

CDR3: CASSEVTGAEAFF
DNA: TGTGCCAGCAGTGAAGTGACCGGGGCTGAAGCTTTCTTT
J: TRBJ1-1
D: -
V: TRBV6-1
size: -

CDR3: CASSFGQGGIEQFF
DNA: TGCGCCAGCAGCTTTGGACAGGGTGGGATTGAGCAGTTCTTC
J: TRBJ2-1
D: TRBD1
V: TRBV5-1
size: -

CDR3: CASSSLGTGESPLHF
DNA: TGTGCCAGCAGTTCCCTCGGGACAGGGGAATCACCCCTCCACTTT
J: TRBJ1-6
D: TRBD1
V: TRBV27
size: -

CDR3: CASSLFGGAAYEQYF
DNA: TGCGCCAGCAGCTTGTTTGGGGGGGCGGCCTACGAGCAGTACTTC
J: TRBJ2-7
D: -
V: TRBV5-1
size: -

CDR3: CASSRTTGERANYGYTF
DNA: TGTGCCAGTAGTAGAACGACAGGGGAGAGGGCTAACTATGGCTACACCTTC
J: TRBJ1-2
D: TRBD1
V: TRBV19
size: -

CDR3: CASSLASPIIHHNSPLHF
DNA: TGTGCCAGCAGCTTGGCTAGTCCCATCATACATCATAATTCACCCCTCCACTTT
J: TRBJ1-6
D: -
V: TRBV3-1/TRBV3-2
size: few

CDR3: CASSPGDTRETQYF
DNA: TGTGCCAGCTCCCCAGGGGACACTCGAGAGACCCAGTACTTC
J: TRBJ2-5
D: -
V: TRBV18
size: -

CDR3: CASSLNSGTGHGNTIYF
DNA: TGCGCCAGCAGCCTCAACTCCGGGACAGGGCACGGAAACACCATATATTTT
J: TRBJ1-3
D: TRBD1
V: TRBV5-1
size: -

CDR3: CASSLSRGGKANYGYTF
DNA: TGTGCCAGCAGCCTCTCCCGCGGGGGGAAAGCTAACTATGGCTACACCTTC
J: TRBJ1-2
D: -
V: TRBV7-8
size: -

CDR3: CASSYPTGSTFF
DNA: TGTGCCAGCAGTTACCCCACAGGGTCTACGTTCTTT
J: TRBJ1-1
D: -
V: TRBV6-5
size: -

CDR3: CASAEQGGNTEAFF
DNA: TGTGCCAGCGCGGAGCAGGGCGGGAACACTGAAGCTTTCTTT
J: TRBJ1-1
D: -
V: TRBV6-4
size: -

CDR3: CASSLVTQGSGYTF
DNA: TGTGCCAGCAGCTTAGTTACACAGGGCAGTGGCTACACCTTC
J: TRBJ1-2
D: -
V: TRBV7-9
size: -

CDR3: CASSLAYRGAEAFF
DNA: TGTGCCAGCAGCTTAGCGTACAGGGGAGCTGAAGCTTTCTTT
J: TRBJ1-1
D: TRBD1
V: TRBV7-2
size: few

CDR3: CASSRGRTLEKLFF
DNA: TGTGCCAGCAGCAGGGGGCGGACGCTTGAAAAACTGTTTTTT
J: TRBJ1-4
D: TRBD1
V: TRBV28
size: few

CDR3: CASSPPAKTYNEQFF
DNA: TGTGCCAGCTCACCACCCGCGAAAACTTACAATGAGCAGTTCTTC
J: TRBJ2-1
D: -
V: TRBV18
size: few

CDR3: CASSDRIPGELFF
DNA: TGCGCCAGCAGTGACAGGATCCCCGGGGAGCTGTTTTTT
J: TRBJ2-2
D: -
V: TRBV10-1
size: -

CDR3: CASTKGAGNRGYTF
DNA: TGTGCCAGCACTAAGGGGGCAGGGAATAGAGGCTACACCTTC
J: TRBJ1-2
D: TRBD1
V: TRBV6-5
size: -

CDR3: CASSQPGQGRYGYTF
DNA: TGCGCCAGCAGCCAACCGGGACAGGGACGTTATGGCTACACCTTC
J: TRBJ1-2
D: TRBD1
V: TRBV4-1
size: -

CDR3: CASSRGQGREKLFF
DNA: TGTGCCAGCAGTAGAGGACAGGGTAGAGAAAAACTGTTTTTT
J: TRBJ1-4
D: TRBD1
V: TRBV28
size: -

CDR3: CASSASGTGVSQPQHF
DNA: TGTGCCAGCAGTGCGTCCGGGACAGGGGTCAGTCAGCCCCAGCATTTT
J: TRBJ1-5
D: TRBD1
V: TRBV28
size: -

CDR3: CASSPRSQTEAFF
DNA: TGTGCCAGCAGCCCCAGATCCCAAACTGAAGCTTTCTTT
J: TRBJ1-1
D: -
V: TRBV7-9
size: -

CDR3: CASSKKKGQGISNQPQHF
DNA: TGTGCCAGCAGCAAAAAAAAGGGACAGGGGATTAGCAATCAGCCCCAGCATTTT
J: TRBJ1-5
D: -
V: TRBV21-1
size: -

CDR3: CAGQGAVNTEAFF
DNA: TGTGCGGGACAGGGGGCGGTTAATACTGAAGCTTTCTTT
J: TRBJ1-1
D: TRBD1
V: TRBV18
size: -

CDR3: CASRLGQGIMNTEAFF
DNA: TGTGCCAGCAGGCTGGGACAGGGGATTATGAACACTGAAGCTTTCTTT
J: TRBJ1-1
D: TRBD1
V: TRBV2
size: -

CDR3: CASSPGTPEAFF
DNA: TGTGCCAGCAGTCCGGGGACACCTGAAGCTTTCTTT
J: TRBJ1-1
D: -
V: TRBV12-3/TRBV12-4
size: -

CDR3: CASSPQVYNTGELFF
DNA: TGTGCCAGCAGCCCTCAGGTGTACAACACCGGGGAGCTGTTTTTT
J: TRBJ2-2
D: -
V: TRBV3-1/TRBV3-2
size: -

CDR3: CASSARGGPVTDTQYF
DNA: TGTGCCAGCAGCGCGCGGGGGGGCCCGGTGACAGATACGCAGTATTTT
J: TRBJ2-3
D: TRBD2
V: TRBV9
size: once

CDR3: CSVAQGGGEKLFF
DNA: TGCAGCGTTGCCCAGGGGGGCGGTGAAAAACTGTTTTTT
J: TRBJ1-4
D: TRBD1
V: TRBV29-1
size: -

CDR3: CASSQVPLQPQHF
DNA: TGTGCCAGCAGCCAAGTTCCCCTACAGCCCCAGCATTTT
J: TRBJ1-5
D: -
V: TRBV3-1/TRBV3-2
size: -

CDR3: CASSFDPAGRGGNEQFF
DNA: TGTGCCAGCAGTTTTGACCCCGCAGGGAGGGGTGGGAATGAGCAGTTCTTC
J: TRBJ2-1
D: TRBD2
V: TRBV6-2/TRBV6-3
size: once

CDR3: CASSSEGWVGKLFF
DNA: TGTGCCAGCAGTAGTGAGGGCTGGGTCGGAAAACTGTTTTTT
J: TRBJ1-4
D: -
V: TRBV2
size: -

CDR3: CASSPGQLNEKLFF
DNA: TGTGCCAGCAGCCCGGGACAGCTTAATGAAAAACTGTTTTTT
J: TRBJ1-4
D: TRBD1
V: TRBV11-2
size: few

CDR3: CASSQDGTPGPYEQYF
DNA: TGTGCCAGCAGCCAAGACGGGACTCCGGGCCCATACGAGCAGTACTTC
J: TRBJ2-7
D: -
V: TRBV3-1/TRBV3-2
size: -